Below are 7 T cell receptor beta chains sequenced from a single sample in a study of blood T cell repertoires in COVID-19 (dated by TCRdb to 2020 to 2022). The library came from the immunoSEQ multiplex PCR assay. The clones in this table, taken by TCRdb from immuneACCESS, are in-frame only. Not every clone is retained; where verified, under half of the shortfall comes from an unresolved V gene, and the cause of the rest is unknown. The sample has over 150,000 clones on record, 80% of them singletons. The ten largest account for roughly 3.5% of the sample. The specimen was PBMCs or T cells enriched from blood (not recorded which). These receptors originate from a woman in her sixties who had recovered from COVID-19.

As to this clone: Other DNA sequences within the sample encode an identical CDR3. The V gene is TRBV5-1, the J gene TRBJ1-1; weak D call: TRBD1 (5 bases). The CDR3 covers 13 residues. Per germline, CDR1 SGHRS and CDR2 YFSETQ. With 3 bases removed from V and 0 bases from J, the gap between germline ends came to 6 bases. CDR3 loop: CASSSGLNTEAFF. The CDR3 DNA reads TGCGCCAGCAGCTCAGGGCTGAACACTGAAGCTTTCTTT.

This rearrangement joins TRBV6-4 to TRBJ2-1, with D tentatively TRBD2 (6 bases). The CDR3 contains 15 residues. The V and J ends lost 2 bases and 0 bases respectively, with 8 bases between them. Germline CDR1 is MRHNA and CDR2 is SNTAGT. The DNA for the CDR3 is TGTGCCAGCAGTGACGGGAGGAGCTCCTACAATGAGCAGTTCTTC. Translation gives CASSDGRSSYNEQFF.

The chain couples TRBV7-3 to TRBJ2-2, with 11 bases identical to TRBD2. Germline trimming cut 1 base from V and 7 bases from J; bases unmatched to any gene: 2. Germline assignment: CDR1 SGHTA and CDR2 FQGTGA. The CDR3 is made up of 15 amino acids. CDR3 loop: CASSLSTSGGGELFF. The CDR3 bases are TGTGCCAGCAGCTTAAGTACTAGCGGGGGCGGGGAGCTGTTTTTT.

CDR3 amino acids: CASSPGTGRTNYGYTF. CDR3 coding DNA: TGCGCCAGCAGCCCAGGGACAGGGAGGACTAACTATGGCTACACCTTC. The genes are TRBV5-1 and TRBJ1-2; 9 bases match TRBD1. The V segment lost 4 bases and the J segment 0 bases; nucleotides outside the gene matches: 7. This CDR3 contains 16 residues. CDR1 is SGHRS and CDR2 is YFSETQ in the germline V gene. Complete variable domain (other parts from reference TRBV5-1 and TRBJ1-2): KAGVTQTPRYLIKTRGQQVTLSCSPISGHRSVSWYQQTPGQGLQFLFEYFSETQRNKGNFPGRFSGRQFSNSRSEMNVSTLELGDSALYLCASSPGTGRTNYGYTFGSGTRLTVV.

This rearrangement joins TRBV10-3 to TRBJ2-7; the D gene is possibly TRBD1 (6 bases). The germline CDR1 and CDR2 sequences are ENHRY and SYGVKD. The CDR3 length is 12 residues. Trimming shortened V by 10 bases and J by 6 bases, and 16 bases separated the two germline ends. The CDR3 spells CATNREPGEQYF. The CDR3 DNA reads as TGTGCCACGAACAGGGAACCGGGCGAGCAGTACTTC.

The chain uses TRBV19 and TRBJ1-2; 9 positions match TRBD1. After removal of 5 bases from V and 1 base from J, the junction contained 11 bases not matched to a gene. Per germline, CDR1 LNHDA and CDR2 SQIVND (reference sequence). The CDR3 is 17 amino acids. In nucleotides, the CDR3 is TGTGCCAGTAGTCCTTTAATCTCGGGACAGGGTAACTATGGCTACACCTTC. It translates to CASSPLISGQGNYGYTF.

The genes are TRBV7-2 and TRBJ2-7, with D tentatively TRBD2 (7 bases). The V end was cut by 3 bases, the J end by 7 bases, with 16 bases between. The CDR3 length is 14 residues. Per germline, CDR1 SGHTA and CDR2 FQGNSA. The CDR3 DNA sequence: TGTGCCAGCAGCTTTTTCCGGGGGGCTTATGAGCAGTACTTC. Translation: CASSFFRGAYEQYF.